This passage covers 10 T cell receptor beta chains from one sample sequenced in a study of T cell responses to AZD1222 COVID-19 vaccine. Sequencing used immunoSEQ multiplex PCR; TCRdb keeps in-frame clones, though not all of them. Of around 130,000 clones in the sample, about 91% were seen once. The sequences come from peripheral blood, collected 28 days after the second AZD1222 dose. The receptors derive from an adult who received the AZD1222 COVID-19 vaccine.

This clone appeared a single time. The V gene is TRBV19, the J gene TRBJ1-5, with TRBD1 as a possible D gene (6 bases). Germline CDR1 LNHDA, CDR2 SQIVND (reference sequence). V lost 6 bases, J lost 2 bases, and 17 bases lay in between. The CDR3 loop spans 16 amino acids. The CDR3 nucleotides are TGTGCCAGTAGAACTCGACAGGCCCCGGGCAATCAGCCCCAGCATTTT. Translating gives CASRTRQAPGNQPQHF.

This chain links TRBV18 with TRBJ1-4; no definite D call. Germline CDR1 KGHSH, CDR2 LQKENI. This CDR3 has 16 amino acids. V dropped 0 bases and J dropped 8 bases, with 16 bases sitting between them. The CDR3 DNA reads TGTGCCAGCTCACCACCGAGTTCAGGACCCAAGGAAAAACTGTTTTTT. Protein product: CASSPPSSGPKEKLFF.

The genes are TRBV27 and TRBJ1-4; D is unclear. The CDR3 is 14 residues long. V lost 5 bases, J lost 10 bases, and 17 bases lay in between. The germline gives CDR1 MNHEY, CDR2 SMNVEV (reference sequence). The DNA of the CDR3 is TGTGCCAGCAGTCTTCGTTATACGTCAGGAAAACTGTTTTTT. Its protein product is CASSLRYTSGKLFF.

V usage is TRBV12-3 or TRBV12-4 and J usage is TRBJ1-2, with 7 bases that match TRBD1. Losses at the gene ends were 6 bases for V and 3 bases for J; bases not matched to a gene: 4. The CDR3 runs 13 residues. The CDR3 nucleotides are TGTGCCAGCAGCCTGGGACAGCACTATGGCTACACCTTC. Translating gives CASSLGQHYGYTF.

This rearrangement joins TRBV5-1 to TRBJ2-1, with a weak D call TRBD2 (6 bases). Germline lookup yields CDR1 SGHRS and CDR2 YFSETQ. The CDR3 spans 16 residues. V lost 3 bases and J 8 bases, leaving 21 bases between the germline ends. CDR3 residues: CASSSGGGLAKDEQFF. In DNA form, the CDR3 reads TGCGCCAGCAGCTCTGGGGGTGGCCTAGCGAAAGATGAGCAGTTCTTC.

This chain links TRBV9 with TRBJ2-5, with TRBD1 as a possible D gene (7 bases). CDR1 and CDR2 from the germline V gene are SGDLS and YYNGEE. Trimming stripped 6 bases from V and 3 bases from J, with 21 bases between. The CDR3 totals 16 residues. The CDR3 nucleotides are TGTGCCAGCACCGGGGGAGCCGGGACAGATAAAGAGACCCAGTACTTC. Translation: CASTGGAGTDKETQYF. The variable domain in full, completed from reference TRBV9 and TRBJ2-5, reads DSGVTQTPKHLITATGQRVTLRCSPRSGDLSVYWYQQSLDQGLQFLIQYYNGEERAKGNILERFSAQQFPDLHSELNLSSLELGDSALYFCASTGGAGTDKETQYFGPGTRLLVL.

V gene TRBV5-5 combines with J gene TRBJ1-3; D remains ambiguous. V shed 0 bases and J shed 0 bases, with 7 bases lying between them. From germline, CDR1 is SGHKS and CDR2 YYEKEE (reference sequence). There are 15 residues in the CDR3. Here the CDR3 DNA reads TGTGCCAGCAGCTTGGGCGGGCTCTCTGGAAACACCATATATTTT. Protein: CASSLGGLSGNTIYF.

The chain couples TRBV6-5 to TRBJ1-6; D is possibly TRBD1 (5 bases). Trimming removed 7 bases at V and 0 bases at J, with 10 bases between. There are 15 residues in the CDR3. Germline CDR1 and CDR2: MNHEY and SVGAGI. CDR3: CASTGPSSYNSPLHF. CDR3 DNA sequence: TGTGCCAGCACGGGGCCCAGCTCCTATAATTCACCCCTCCACTTT.

J is TRBJ1-5 and V is TRBV25-1; tentative D call: TRBD1 (6 bases). The CDR3 is made up of 14 amino acids. Trimming cost V 8 bases and J 6 bases, with 17 bases left between them. Germline-derived CDR1 and CDR2 are MGHDK and SYGVNS. The CDR3 DNA follows: TGTGCCAGCCAGCCGGGTGGGACAAGTCAGCCCCAGCATTTT. Translated, it gives CASQPGGTSQPQHF.

The chain is built from TRBV11-2 and TRBJ2-1; D perhaps matches TRBD2 (6 bases). CDR1 is SGHAT, CDR2 FQNNGV, per germline. This CDR3 contains 16 residues. Trimming cost V 6 bases and J 0 bases, with 15 bases left between them. CDR3 region: CASRAAETSSYNEQFF. CDR3 DNA: TGTGCCAGCAGAGCTGCCGAGACTAGCTCCTACAATGAGCAGTTCTTC.